Below, 32 T cell receptor beta chains from the same sample are listed, as sequenced in a study of radiotherapy plus CTLA-4 blockade in lung cancer. The method was immunoSEQ multiplex PCR; TCRdb's version includes in-frame clones alone and lacks a portion of them. Here the sample spans over 45,000 clones, 70% to 80% being singletons. Sequences were derived from peripheral blood, sampled from a patient treated with radiotherapy plus ipilimumab. These receptors were taken from a human donor with non-small cell lung cancer who had a complete response to radiotherapy plus ipilimumab.

Only a few counts were recorded for this clone. V gene TRBV10-3 combines with J gene TRBJ2-2; 9 nucleotides align to TRBD1. Germline CDR1 is ENHRY and CDR2 is SYGVKD. Unmatched junction bases numbered 4, after V lost 1 base and J lost 4 bases. This CDR3 is built from 16 residues. This chain's CDR3 is CAISELQGARTGELFF. DNA of the CDR3: TGTGCCATCAGTGAGTTACAGGGGGCGCGCACCGGGGAGCTGTTTTTT.

This sequence joins TRBV6-1 and TRBJ1-3; TRBD1 agrees at 8 bases. Germline V CDR1 and CDR2: MNHNS, SASEGT. The CDR3 spans 15 residues. Trimming removed 2 bases from V and 4 bases from J; junction bases left unmatched: 4. The CDR3 nucleotides read TGTGCCAGCAGTGAACTCAGGGGGCTGGGAAACACCATATATTTT. Amino acid sequence: CASSELRGLGNTIYF.

V gene TRBV6-6 combines with J gene TRBJ2-7, with 10 positions matching TRBD2. The CDR3 is made up of 16 amino acids. CDR1 and CDR2 from the germline V gene are MNHNY and SVGAGI (reference sequence). V lost 4 bases to trimming and J lost 3 bases; unmatched junction nucleotides: 9. The CDR3 sequence is CASSLGGGTSVYEQYV. CDR3 nucleotides: TGTGCCAGCAGTTTGGGGGGAGGGACTAGCGTCTACGAGCAGTACGTC.

This chain connects TRBV7-8 to TRBJ2-5; tentative D call: TRBD2 (5 bases). Deletions cut 1 base from V and 5 bases from J, with 11 bases between. CDR1 and CDR2 from the germline V gene are SGHVS and FQNEAQ. The CDR3 runs to 14 residues. The DNA of the CDR3 is TGTGCCAGCAGCTTAGGGACTCGAGGGGAGACCCAGTACTTC. It yields the protein CASSLGTRGETQYF.

V gene TRBV6-1 combines with J gene TRBJ2-3; D perhaps matches TRBD2 (6 bases). Trimming took 2 bases from V and 4 from J, leaving 19 bases between them. Germline lookup yields CDR1 MNHNS and CDR2 SASEGT. The CDR3 is 17 residues long. The CDR3 nucleotides are TGTGCCAGCAGTGAATGGGGTGGATCGGGGGTTCCAGATACGCAGTATTTT. Its protein product is CASSEWGGSGVPDTQYF.

This chain connects TRBV7-9 to TRBJ1-1; tentative D call: TRBD1 (5 bases). Germline V gives CDR1 SEHNR, CDR2 FQNEAQ (reference sequence). Trimming took 2 bases from V and 7 from J, leaving 17 bases between them. This CDR3 comprises 15 residues. CDR3 coding DNA: TGTGCCAGCAGCTTACGACATAGGGGCGAGGATGAAGCTTTCTTT. It encodes CASSLRHRGEDEAFF.

This chain links TRBV7-9 with TRBJ1-4; a possible D gene is TRBD1 (6 bases). The CDR3 covers 15 residues. Germline loops: CDR1 SEHNR, CDR2 FQNEAQ (reference sequence). V was trimmed by 1 base and J by 0 bases, leaving 6 bases between them. Here the CDR3 DNA reads TGTGCCAGCAGCTTAGGGACAGCAACTAATGAAAAACTGTTTTTT. Encoded protein: CASSLGTATNEKLFF.

The chain carries TRBV19 and TRBJ1-1; D not certain. Trimming took 3 bases from V and 4 from J, leaving 12 bases between them. The CDR3 spans 14 residues. Germline values: CDR1 LNHDA, CDR2 SQIVND (reference sequence). CDR3 residues: CASSIGPWSTEAFF. The CDR3 bases are TGTGCCAGTAGTATCGGCCCCTGGAGCACTGAAGCTTTCTTT.

The chain employs TRBV11-2 and TRBJ1-1; 9 bases align to TRBD1. V lost 3 bases, J lost 6 bases, and 5 bases stayed unmatched. CDR1 SGHAT and CDR2 FQNNGV come from the germline V gene. There are 14 residues in the CDR3. CDR3 DNA sequence: TGTGCCAGCAGCTTTGGGACAGGGTTCTCTGAAGCTTTCTTT. Residues: CASSFGTGFSEAFF.

The chain carries TRBV19 and TRBJ1-2; 7 nucleotides line up with TRBD1. CDR1 LNHDA and CDR2 SQIVND come from the germline V gene (reference sequence). The CDR3 runs 16 residues. Unmatched junction bases numbered 9, after V lost 3 bases and J lost 2 bases. In DNA, the CDR3 is TGTGCCAGTAGTATTCTCGAGGGACAGCTAAACTATGGCTACACCTTC. As protein: CASSILEGQLNYGYTF.

J is TRBJ1-2 and V is TRBV7-8; 8 positions match TRBD1. In germline, CDR1 is SGHVS, CDR2 FQNEAQ. The CDR3 loop spans 13 amino acids. Unmatched junction bases numbered 1, after V lost 5 bases and J lost 2 bases. This chain's CDR3 is CASSRDRNYGYTF. In nucleotides, the CDR3 is TGTGCCAGCAGCCGGGACAGGAACTATGGCTACACCTTC. The whole variable domain, filled in from reference TRBV7-8 and TRBJ1-2, reads GAGVSQSPRYKVAKRGQDVALRCDPISGHVSLFWYQQALGQGPEFLTYFQNEAQLDKSGLPSDRFFAERPEGSVSTLKIQRTQQEDSAVYLCASSRDRNYGYTFGSGTRLTVV.

The chain links TRBV15 to TRBJ1-5, with 8 bases fitting TRBD1. The CDR3 sequence is 15 residues long. The junction had 10 bases not matched to a gene; V was cut back by 3 bases and J by 9 bases. Germline V lookup: CDR1 LNHNV, CDR2 YYDKDF (reference sequence). CDR3 amino acids: CATSREGTGLWPQHF. CDR3 in DNA: TGTGCCACCAGCAGGGAGGGGACAGGACTATGGCCCCAGCATTTT.

The gene calls are TRBV11-2 and TRBJ2-3; 12 nucleotides match TRBD2. With 5 bases clipped from V and 4 bases from J, the junction kept 7 bases outside the gene matches. The length of the CDR3 is 16 residues. The germline V gene has CDR1 SGHAT and CDR2 FQNNGV. The DNA for the CDR3 is TGTGCCAGCAGCCGACTAGCGGGGGCCTGGTCAGATACGCAGTATTTT. This codes for CASSRLAGAWSDTQYF.

The chain links TRBV6-5 to TRBJ1-1; D is perhaps TRBD1 (5 bases). Germline V lookup: CDR1 MNHEY, CDR2 SVGAGI. The CDR3 covers 14 residues. The germline V and J ends were trimmed by 0 bases and 7 bases, with 12 bases remaining between them. The CDR3 protein is CASSYSAGTLEAFF. The CDR3 DNA sequence: TGTGCCAGCAGTTACTCAGCGGGGACCCTTGAAGCTTTCTTT.

J is TRBJ1-4 and V is TRBV7-9, with D perhaps TRBD1 (5 bases). The V end lost 6 bases, the J end lost 7 bases, and 18 bases lay between the germline ends. Germline CDR1 reads SEHNR; CDR2 reads FQNEAQ (reference sequence). This CDR3 is 15 amino acids long. CDR3 nucleotides: TGTGCCAGCAGACCTGGGGGGTCGGGGAGTGAAAAACTGTTTTTT. Its protein product is CASRPGGSGSEKLFF.

The chain uses TRBV19 and TRBJ2-2, with 11 bases that match TRBD2. This CDR3 region has 15 residues. The germline CDR1 and CDR2 sequences are LNHDA and SQIVND (reference sequence). Unmatched junction bases numbered 6, after V lost 3 bases and J lost 9 bases. The CDR3, as DNA: TGTGCCAGTAGTATTACTAGCGGGAGAGGCTGGGAGCTGTTTTTT. Translating gives CASSITSGRGWELFF.

Comments on this clone: A read error may produce the germline difference seen at one junction end. V is TRBV6-1 and J is TRBJ1-2; 8 nucleotides match TRBD1. The germline V gene has CDR1 MNHNS and CDR2 SASEGT. The CDR3 is 13 residues long. CDR3 amino acids: CASSEGTGPGYTF. The CDR3 nucleotides are TGTGCCAGCAGCGAAGGGACAGGCCCTGGCTACACCTTC.

The rearrangement uses TRBV7-2 and TRBJ2-7; D gene unclear. The CDR3 consists of 12 residues. Trimming took 4 bases from V and 2 from J, leaving 6 bases between them. The V gene's germline CDR1 is SGHTA and CDR2 FQGNSA. CDR3 DNA sequence: TGTGCCAGCAGCTCCGCGGCCTACGAGCAGTACTTC. Translation: CASSSAAYEQYF.

The chain combines TRBV18 with TRBJ2-7, with 11 nucleotides matching TRBD2. Germline CDR1 and CDR2: KGHSH and LQKENI. The J segment lost 5 bases and the V segment lost 2 bases, leaving 2 bases of the junction unmatched. The CDR3 sequence is 14 residues long. CDR3 amino acids: CASSPSSGRNEQYV. In DNA, the CDR3 is TGTGCCAGCTCACCATCTAGCGGGAGGAACGAGCAGTACGTC.

The chain is built from TRBV6-5 and TRBJ1-2, with TRBD1 identical over 7 bases. The CDR3 contains 14 residues. Trimming took 9 bases from V and 6 from J; bases not matched to a gene: 13. Germline V gene sequence: CDR1 MNHEY, CDR2 SVGAGI. DNA of the CDR3: TGTGCCAGTTCGACCACTCGCAGGGGGGATGGCTACACCTTC. Its protein is CASSTTRRGDGYTF.

The CDR3 DNA reads TGTGCCAGCAGTGGGGGGGGACAGGGGATTTCCACTGAAGCTTTCTTT. Amino acid sequence: CASSGGGQGISTEAFF. The V and J genes are TRBV25-1 and TRBJ1-1, with 10 bases aligning to TRBD1. V gave up 4 bases and J gave up 4 bases; unmatched junction bases: 9. CDR1 and CDR2 (germline): MGHDK, SYGVNS. The CDR3 has 16 amino acids. The full variable domain, in which reference TRBV25-1 and TRBJ1-1 provide the parts outside the CDR3, is EADIYQTPRYLVIGTGKKITLECSQTMGHDKMYWYQQDPGMELHLIHYSYGVNSTEKGDLSSESTVSRIRTEHFPLTLESARPSHTSQYLCASSGGGQGISTEAFFGQGTRLTVV.

This sequence joins TRBV7-9 and TRBJ1-2; 11 bases fit TRBD1. Germline V gives CDR1 SEHNR, CDR2 FQNEAQ (reference sequence). V shed 3 bases and J 8 bases; nucleotides not matched to a gene: 11. This CDR3 has 16 amino acids. CDR3 amino acids: CASSFIGQGAFGGYTF. In DNA, the CDR3 is TGTGCCAGCAGCTTTATAGGACAGGGGGCTTTCGGGGGCTACACCTTC.

As to this clone: The junction and the germline gene differ at one end; a read error may be behind it. The chain is built from TRBV7-7 and TRBJ2-2, with TRBD1 identical over 8 bases. Germline V gene data show CDR1 as SSHAT and CDR2 as FNYEAQ (reference sequence). The CDR3 contains 14 residues. The CDR3 loop reads CASSLVQGAGELFF. CDR3 in DNA: TGTGCTAGCAGCTTAGTACAGGGGGCCGGGGAGCTGTTTTTT.

The chain links TRBV30 to TRBJ1-5; the D is unclear. Trimming left V 4 bases short and J 0 bases short, with 13 bases between. The CDR3 has 15 amino acids. Per germline, CDR1 GTSNPN and CDR2 SVGIG (reference sequence). In nucleotides, the CDR3 is TGTGCCTGGAAGAGGCCCGGCTATAGCAATCAGCCCCAGCATTTT. It is translated as CAWKRPGYSNQPQHF.

V and J are TRBV19 and TRBJ2-2; the match to TRBD2 covers 14 bases. The germline V gene encodes CDR1 LNHDA and CDR2 SQIVND (reference sequence). V was pared by 8 bases and J by 3 bases, with 17 bases of the junction left unmatched. This CDR3 comprises 20 residues. CDR3 sequence (DNA): TGTGCCAGTGAAAATGGGGGACTAGCGGGAGTGGTGTGGGACACCGGGGAGCTGTTTTTT. Translation gives CASENGGLAGVVWDTGELFF.

The chain joins TRBV6-6 to TRBJ2-7, with TRBD1 matching over 8 bases. The germline gives CDR1 MNHNY, CDR2 SVGAGI (reference sequence). J lost 0 bases, V lost 6 bases, and 7 bases had no gene match. The CDR3 loop spans 15 amino acids. In DNA, the CDR3 is TGTGCCAGCAGCACAACAGGGGGGAGCTCCTACGAGCAGTACTTC. The encoded protein is CASSTTGGSSYEQYF.

This clone appeared once. This rearrangement joins TRBV6-5 to TRBJ1-6, with 9 bases lining up with TRBD1. V shed 3 bases and J 8 bases; nucleotides not matched to a gene: 5. The germline V gene has CDR1 MNHEY and CDR2 SVGAGI. The CDR3 has 15 residues. As DNA, the CDR3 is TGTGCCAGCAGTTATCGTGGACAGGGGTATTCACCCCTCCACTTT. This gives the protein CASSYRGQGYSPLHF.

This chain links TRBV27 with TRBJ2-5, with 9 bases that match TRBD2. V was clipped by 2 bases and J by 4 bases; unmatched bases: 5. Germline V lookup: CDR1 MNHEY, CDR2 SMNVEV (reference sequence). This CDR3 contains 15 residues. For the CDR3, the DNA is TGTGCCAGCAGTTTAATCGCGGGGGGGCGAGAGACCCAGTACTTC. The encoded protein is CASSLIAGGRETQYF.

The V call is TRBV27, the J call TRBJ2-3, with TRBD2 matching 9 bases. Germline CDR1 reads MNHEY; CDR2 reads SMNVEV (reference sequence). CDR3 length: 13 amino acids. V shed 8 bases and J 4 bases; nucleotides not matched to a gene: 4. The CDR3 loop reads CASGWTSADTQYF. The CDR3 DNA sequence: TGTGCCAGCGGCTGGACTAGCGCAGATACGCAGTATTTT.

The chain combines TRBV7-2 with TRBJ2-5; D gene unclear. This CDR3 contains 13 residues. The germline V gene has CDR1 SGHTA and CDR2 FQGNSA. V was cut by 3 bases and J by 7 bases, with 12 bases left in between. The CDR3 spells CASSLESRGTQYF. Written as DNA, the CDR3 is TGTGCCAGCAGCTTGGAGTCTCGAGGGACCCAGTACTTC.

This clone has just one count. The chain links TRBV14 to TRBJ1-2; D not resolved. Germline CDR1 and CDR2: SGHDN and FVKESK. V was cut by 1 base and J by 5 bases, with 8 bases left in between. CDR3 length: 13 residues. The CDR3 sequence is CASSQGLGYGYTF. CDR3 DNA: TGTGCCAGCAGCCAAGGACTAGGGTATGGCTACACCTTC.

V is TRBV11-2 and J is TRBJ1-4; 10 positions agree with TRBD1. With V trimmed by 3 bases and J by 8 bases, 3 bases remained unmatched. Germline CDR1 and CDR2: SGHAT and FQNNGV. The CDR3 consists of 14 residues. In nucleotides, the CDR3 is TGTGCCAGCAGCTTCTGGGACAGGGGCGAAAAACTGTTTTTT. Its protein product is CASSFWDRGEKLFF. The full variable domain, with the rest looked up from reference TRBV11-2 and TRBJ1-4, is EAGVAQSPRYKIIEKRQSVAFWCNPISGHATLYWYQQILGQGPKLLIQFQNNGVVDDSQLPKDRFSAERLKGVDSTLKIQPAKLEDSAVYLCASSFWDRGEKLFFGSGTQLSVL.